This TCR beta chain was sequenced for a study of shared clonotypes between healthy human individuals. TCRdb's table, derived via immunoSEQ multiplex PCR, lists solely in-frame clones and lacks some. Among a few million clones listed, roughly nine tenths were seen once. Sequenced input: naive CD4+ T cells sorted from blood. Described subset: CD45RA+ positively selected. This clonotype originated in a man younger than 30 in good health.

For the CDR3, the DNA is TGTGCTAGTGGTTTGGCGGGACTAGCGGGGAATGAGCAGTTCTTC. Translated, it gives CASGLAGLAGNEQFF. V and J are TRBV12-5 and TRBJ2-1; 13 positions match TRBD2. Germline CDR1 LGHNT, CDR2 FRNRAP. The ends lost 1 base at V and 7 bases at J; junction bases unmatched: 1. The CDR3 contains 15 residues.